Shown below are 28 T cell receptor beta chains from a single sample sequenced in a study of siplizumab effects on memory and regulatory T cells. Clones were sequenced by immunoSEQ multiplex PCR, and TCRdb holds only the in-frame ones, with some missing. The sample yields about 40,000 clones, more than 80% seen once. The sample consisted of naive CD4+ T cells sorted from blood. The receptors shown here come from a human donor in good health.

This chain uses TRBV7-9 with TRBJ1-3; D is unclear. Between the trimmed V and J ends, which lost 5 bases and 0 bases, there was a span of 14 bases. Germline CDR1 is SEHNR and CDR2 is FQNEAQ (reference sequence). The CDR3 runs to 16 residues. The CDR3 here is CASSQPGSSSGNTIYF. The DNA for the CDR3 is TGTGCCAGCAGCCAGCCCGGCTCCTCCTCTGGAAACACCATATATTTT.

The chain links TRBV5-1 to TRBJ1-3; maybe TRBD1 (6 bases). Germline lookup yields CDR1 SGHRS and CDR2 YFSETQ. This CDR3 contains 14 residues. V lost 4 bases and J 3 bases, leaving 11 bases between the germline ends. The CDR3 loop is CASSTGTFGNTIYF. The DNA of the CDR3 is TGCGCCAGCAGCACAGGGACATTTGGAAACACCATATATTTT.

CDR3 coding DNA: TGTGCCAGCAGCTTCGTAGGACGGCTGAGTAGTGGCTACACCTTC. This gives the protein CASSFVGRLSSGYTF. V is TRBV7-8 and J is TRBJ1-2, with D hard to call. V dropped 3 bases and J dropped 7 bases, with 18 bases sitting between them. The CDR3 has 15 residues. Per the germline V gene, CDR1 is SGHVS and CDR2 is FQNEAQ.

The V and J genes are TRBV12-5 and TRBJ2-1; 11 bases match TRBD2. CDR1 and CDR2 (germline): LGHNT, FRNRAP. The V segment lost 7 bases and the J segment 9 bases; nucleotides outside the gene matches: 8. This CDR3 region has 14 residues. The CDR3 spells CASAEPSGRPEQFF. The CDR3 DNA reads as TGTGCTAGTGCTGAACCTAGCGGGAGGCCTGAGCAGTTCTTC. The complete variable domain, with remaining parts taken from reference TRBV12-5 and TRBJ2-1, reads DARVTQTPRHKVTEMGQEVTMRCQPILGHNTVFWYRQTMMQGLELLAYFRNRAPLDDSGMPKDRFSAEMPDATLATLKIQPSEPRDSAVYFCASAEPSGRPEQFFGPGTRLTVL.

V usage is TRBV5-4 and J usage is TRBJ1-2; tentatively, D is TRBD1 (5 bases). This CDR3 contains 12 residues. Trimming left V 4 bases short and J 7 bases short, with 11 bases between. Germline CDR1 and CDR2: SGHNT and YYREEE (reference sequence). This CDR3 is CASSMQGFGYTF. CDR3 coding DNA: TGTGCCAGCAGCATGCAGGGATTTGGCTACACCTTC.

The sample holds a few counts of this clone. The gene calls are TRBV5-1 and TRBJ1-2; 8 nucleotides align to TRBD1. With 0 bases clipped from V and 4 bases from J, the junction kept 2 bases outside the gene matches. This CDR3 contains 14 residues. Germline lookup yields CDR1 SGHRS and CDR2 YFSETQ. The CDR3 sequence is CASSLGDRGYGYTF. The CDR3 DNA is TGCGCCAGCAGCTTGGGAGACAGGGGCTATGGCTACACCTTC.

The chain combines TRBV20-1 with TRBJ1-1; 7 nucleotides match TRBD1. The V segment lost 6 bases and the J segment 9 bases; nucleotides outside the gene matches: 4. Germline loops: CDR1 DFQATT, CDR2 SNEGSKA (reference sequence). This CDR3 spans 10 amino acids. In DNA, the CDR3 is TGCAGTGCCGGGACAGAAAAAGCTTTCTTT. Translated: CSAGTEKAFF.

A few counts support this clone. The chain is built from TRBV5-5 and TRBJ1-2; 9 bases line up with TRBD1. This CDR3 has 15 amino acids. Trimming cost V 4 bases and J 8 bases; bases outside gene matches: 12. From germline, CDR1 is SGHKS and CDR2 YYEKEE (reference sequence). CDR3 coding DNA: TGTGCCAGCAGCGTAACAGGGGGCGTAATTGAAGGCTACACCTTC. As protein: CASSVTGGVIEGYTF. The variable domain in full, completed from reference TRBV5-5 and TRBJ1-2, reads DAGVTQSPTHLIKTRGQQVTLRCSPISGHKSVSWYQQVLGQGPQFIFQYYEKEERGRGNFPDRFSARQFPNYSSELNVNALLLGDSALYLCASSVTGGVIEGYTFGSGTRLTVV.

This chain links TRBV5-1 with TRBJ2-1, with TRBD2 matching over 10 bases. CDR3 size: 15 residues. The germline V gene encodes CDR1 SGHRS and CDR2 YFSETQ. V shed 5 bases, J shed 5 bases, and the junction held 7 bases outside the gene matches. CDR3 sequence (DNA): TGCGCCAGCAGGAGGACCGGGACTAGCGACAATGAGCAGTTCTTC. It translates to CASRRTGTSDNEQFF.

The J gene is TRBJ1-4, the V gene TRBV6-5; 9 nucleotides align to TRBD1. The CDR3 is 15 residues long. V shed 8 bases, J shed 0 bases, and the junction held 4 bases outside the gene matches. Per the germline V gene, CDR1 is MNHEY and CDR2 is SVGAGI. The CDR3 spells CASGRQGATNEKLFF. DNA for the CDR3: TGTGCCAGCGGTCGACAGGGGGCAACTAATGAAAAACTGTTTTTT.

CDR3 sequence: CASSLRLGGNYGYTF. The CDR3 DNA reads as TGTGCCAGCAGCTTGCGCCTAGGGGGGAACTATGGCTACACCTTC. The chain carries TRBV5-4 and TRBJ1-2; TRBD1 is a possible D gene (6 bases). V lost 1 base to trimming and J lost 2 bases, with 12 bases between them. CDR1 and CDR2 (germline): SGHNT, YYREEE (reference sequence). The CDR3 runs 15 residues. Full variable domain (rest looked up from reference TRBV5-4 and TRBJ1-2): ETGVTQSPTHLIKTRGQQVTLRCSSQSGHNTVSWYQQALGQGPQFIFQYYREEENGRGNFPPRFSGLQFPNYSSELNVNALELDDSALYLCASSLRLGGNYGYTFGSGTRLTVV.

The chain recombines TRBV7-9 with TRBJ1-2; a possible D gene is TRBD1 (6 bases). Germline V gene lookup returns CDR1 SEHNR and CDR2 FQNEAQ (reference sequence). This CDR3 contains 15 residues. With 5 bases removed from V and 4 bases from J, the gap between germline ends came to 17 bases. CDR3 sequence: CASSQTSDRSYGYTF. CDR3 coding DNA: TGTGCCAGCAGCCAAACCAGTGACAGGAGCTATGGCTACACCTTC. Filled out from reference TRBV7-9 and TRBJ1-2, the complete variable domain reads DTGVSQNPRHKITKRGQNVTFRCDPISEHNRLYWYRQTLGQGPEFLTYFQNEAQLEKSRLLSDRFSAERPKGSFSTLEIQRTEQGDSAMYLCASSQTSDRSYGYTFGSGTRLTVV.

This chain uses TRBV5-1 with TRBJ2-6, with no clear D. The CDR3 has 15 amino acids. The germline V gene encodes CDR1 SGHRS and CDR2 YFSETQ. The germline V and J ends were trimmed by 4 bases and 0 bases, with 8 bases remaining between them. The CDR3 here is CASSLDSSGANVLTF. CDR3 coding DNA: TGCGCCAGCAGCCTGGATAGCTCTGGGGCCAACGTCCTGACTTTC. Variable domain in full (rest from reference TRBV5-1 and TRBJ2-6): KAGVTQTPRYLIKTRGQQVTLSCSPISGHRSVSWYQQTPGQGLQFLFEYFSETQRNKGNFPGRFSGRQFSNSRSEMNVSTLELGDSALYLCASSLDSSGANVLTFGAGSRLTVL.

The chain recombines TRBV27 with TRBJ2-1; TRBD1 matches at 8 bases. The germline gives CDR1 MNHEY, CDR2 SMNVEV (reference sequence). The trim removed 3 bases at V and 6 bases at J, leaving 4 bases unmatched. The CDR3 contains 14 residues. The CDR3 nucleotides read TGTGCCAGCAGTTTTTTGGACAGGGTCAATGAGCAGTTCTTC. Its protein product is CASSFLDRVNEQFF.

The V gene is TRBV18, the J gene TRBJ2-1; 12 bases align to TRBD2. The CDR3 has 18 residues. Trimming cost V 1 base and J 7 bases; bases outside gene matches: 11. CDR1 is KGHSH, CDR2 LQKENI, per germline. CDR3 in amino acids: CASSPLILAGGNGNEQFF. CDR3 DNA sequence: TGTGCCAGCTCACCACTTATTCTAGCGGGAGGGAATGGGAATGAGCAGTTCTTC.

The rearrangement uses TRBV5-4 and TRBJ2-2, with 11 nucleotides matching TRBD2. V was clipped by 4 bases and J by 6 bases; unmatched bases: 5. This CDR3 is 15 amino acids long. In germline, CDR1 is SGHNT, CDR2 YYREEE (reference sequence). The CDR3 coding sequence is TGTGCCAGCAGCCCCCCACTAGCGGGAGCCGGGGAGCTGTTTTTT. Amino acids: CASSPPLAGAGELFF.

J is TRBJ2-1 and V is TRBV27, with unresolved D. V lost 0 bases and J 9 bases, leaving 6 bases between the germline ends. This CDR3 is 12 amino acids long. Germline CDR1 and CDR2: MNHEY and SMNVEV (reference sequence). The CDR3 reads CASSLSFGEQFF. The CDR3 region has the DNA TGTGCCAGCAGTTTATCGTTTGGTGAGCAGTTCTTC.

The chain carries TRBV14 and TRBJ2-7; 7 bases line up with TRBD1. The CDR3 is 14 residues long. Trimming took 3 bases from V and 6 from J; bases not matched to a gene: 8. Germline values: CDR1 SGHDN, CDR2 FVKESK. As DNA, the CDR3 is TGTGCCAGCAGCCAGACCTGGGACAGTCCCGAGCAGTACTTC. Its translation: CASSQTWDSPEQYF.

The rearrangement links TRBV6-5 to TRBJ2-1; maybe TRBD2 (7 bases). V was cut by 8 bases and J by 3 bases, with 14 bases left in between. The CDR3 loop spans 14 amino acids. Per germline, CDR1 MNHEY and CDR2 SVGAGI. The CDR3 sequence is CASARGGYYNEQFF. The DNA of the CDR3 is TGTGCCAGCGCGCGCGGGGGCTACTACAATGAGCAGTTCTTC.

V and J are TRBV19 and TRBJ1-1; TRBD1 matches at 10 bases. The CDR3 loop spans 19 amino acids. Losses at the gene ends were 2 bases for V and 6 bases for J; bases not matched to a gene: 18. CDR1 LNHDA and CDR2 SQIVND come from the germline V gene (reference sequence). CDR3 in amino acids: CASSIRRQGASTSSAEAFF. In nucleotides, the CDR3 is TGTGCCAGTAGTATAAGGAGACAGGGGGCGAGCACTTCCTCCGCTGAAGCTTTCTTT.

This rearrangement joins TRBV2 to TRBJ2-3, with no clear D. Trimming cost V 5 bases and J 1 base, with 13 bases left between them. The CDR3 consists of 15 residues. CDR1 and CDR2 from the germline V gene are SNHLY and FYNNEI. This chain's CDR3 is CASSQDGYGTDTQYF. The CDR3 DNA is TGTGCCAGCAGTCAGGACGGTTACGGCACAGATACGCAGTATTTT.

The chain employs TRBV6-5 and TRBJ2-5, with TRBD1 matching over 8 bases. Germline V gene lookup returns CDR1 MNHEY and CDR2 SVGAGI. This CDR3 has 13 residues. Trimming cost V 4 bases and J 5 bases; bases outside gene matches: 3. In DNA, the CDR3 is TGTGCCAGCAGTTTCCGGGACAGGGAGACCCAGTACTTC. Translation gives CASSFRDRETQYF.

The chain uses TRBV7-9 and TRBJ1-1; tentative D call: TRBD1 (5 bases). V lost 4 bases to trimming and J lost 1 base, with 13 bases between them. The CDR3 consists of 15 residues. From germline, CDR1 is SEHNR and CDR2 FQNEAQ (reference sequence). The CDR3 region has the DNA TGTGCCAGCAGCTCGCCCTGGGGGGGGAACACTGAAGCTTTCTTT. Amino acids: CASSSPWGGNTEAFF.

A single count supports this clone. The chain couples TRBV2 to TRBJ1-2; D gene unclear. The ends were cut back, 2 bases at V and 5 bases at J, with 9 bases in the middle. The CDR3 covers 13 residues. From germline, CDR1 is SNHLY and CDR2 FYNNEI. The CDR3 loop reads CASSESQKYGYTF. CDR3 bases: TGTGCCAGCAGTGAAAGTCAGAAATATGGCTACACCTTC.

This clone was observed once. DNA for the CDR3: TGTGCCAGCAGCCCAGGACTAGCGGGAGATTATTATGAGCAGTTCTTC. Protein product: CASSPGLAGDYYEQFF. This chain joins TRBV9 and TRBJ2-1; 13 bases align to TRBD2. V was pared by 4 bases and J by 8 bases, with 9 bases of the junction left unmatched. Germline V gene sequence: CDR1 SGDLS, CDR2 YYNGEE. The CDR3 sequence is 16 residues long. Based on the CDR3 plus reference TRBV9 and TRBJ2-1, the full variable domain is DSGVTQTPKHLITATGQRVTLRCSPRSGDLSVYWYQQSLDQGLQFLIQYYNGEERAKGNILERFSAQQFPDLHSELNLSSLELGDSALYFCASSPGLAGDYYEQFFGPGTRLTVL.

V gene TRBV14 combines with J gene TRBJ2-7; D is ambiguous. This CDR3 contains 11 residues. Between the trimmed V and J ends, which lost 1 base and 7 bases, there was a span of 5 bases. The germline gives CDR1 SGHDN, CDR2 FVKESK. CDR3 in amino acids: CASSQVREQYF. CDR3 sequence (DNA): TGTGCCAGCAGCCAAGTTAGAGAGCAGTACTTC.

Only one count was recorded for this clone. V usage is TRBV29-1 and J usage is TRBJ2-5; a weak D match, TRBD2 (7 bases). Germline V gene sequence: CDR1 SQVTM, CDR2 ANQGSEA. Trimming took off 4 bases at V and 2 bases at J, with 17 bases between the two ends. The CDR3 is 15 residues long. In DNA, the CDR3 is TGCAGCGTTGCTAGGACGGGGGGCCGACAAGAGACCCAGTACTTC. Amino acids: CSVARTGGRQETQYF. Together with reference TRBV29-1 and TRBJ2-5, the CDR3 gives the full variable domain: SAVISQKPSRDICQRGTSLTIQCQVDSQVTMMFWYRQQPGQSLTLIATANQGSEATYESGFVIDKFPISRPNLTFSTLTVSNMSPEDSSIYLCSVARTGGRQETQYFGPGTRLLVL.

V is TRBV19 and J is TRBJ1-2; TRBD1 agrees at 10 bases. From germline, CDR1 is LNHDA and CDR2 SQIVND (reference sequence). The CDR3 has 15 residues. The V segment lost 5 bases and the J segment 6 bases; nucleotides outside the gene matches: 9. CDR3 loop: CASSPLDRGRDGYTF. CDR3 in DNA: TGTGCCAGTAGTCCTTTGGACAGGGGGAGGGATGGCTACACCTTC.